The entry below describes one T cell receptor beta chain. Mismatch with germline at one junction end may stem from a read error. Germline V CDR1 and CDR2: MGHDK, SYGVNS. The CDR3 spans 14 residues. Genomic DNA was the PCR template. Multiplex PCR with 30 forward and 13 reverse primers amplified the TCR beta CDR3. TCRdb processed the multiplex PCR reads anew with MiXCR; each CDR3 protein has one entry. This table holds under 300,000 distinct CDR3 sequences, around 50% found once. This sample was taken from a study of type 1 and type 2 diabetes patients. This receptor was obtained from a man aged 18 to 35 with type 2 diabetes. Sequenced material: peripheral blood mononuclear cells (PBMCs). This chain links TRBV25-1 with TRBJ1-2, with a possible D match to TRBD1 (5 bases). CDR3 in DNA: TGTGCCGGCAGTCCCCCGGGGACTAGCTATGGCTACACCTTC. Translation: CAGSPPGTSYGYTF.